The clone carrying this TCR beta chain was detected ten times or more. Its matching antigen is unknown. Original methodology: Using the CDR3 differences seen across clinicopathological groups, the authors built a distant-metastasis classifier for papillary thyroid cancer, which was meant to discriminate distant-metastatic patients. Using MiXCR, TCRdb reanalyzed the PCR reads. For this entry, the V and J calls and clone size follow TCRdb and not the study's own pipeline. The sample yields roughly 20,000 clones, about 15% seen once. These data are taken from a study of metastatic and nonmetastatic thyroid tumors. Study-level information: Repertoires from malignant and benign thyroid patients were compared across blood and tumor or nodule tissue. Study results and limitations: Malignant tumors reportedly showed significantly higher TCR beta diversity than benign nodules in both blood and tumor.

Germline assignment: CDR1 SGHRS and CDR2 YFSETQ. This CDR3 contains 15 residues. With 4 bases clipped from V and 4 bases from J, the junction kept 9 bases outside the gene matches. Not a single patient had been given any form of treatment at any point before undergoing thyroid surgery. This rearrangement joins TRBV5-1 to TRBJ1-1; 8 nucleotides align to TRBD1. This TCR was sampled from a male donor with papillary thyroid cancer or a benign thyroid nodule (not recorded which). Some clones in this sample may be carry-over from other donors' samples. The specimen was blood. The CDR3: CASSRRQGTFTEAFF. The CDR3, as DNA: TGCGCCAGCAGCCGGAGACAGGGGACATTCACTGAAGCTTTCTTT.